This T cell receptor beta chain was retrieved from a study of shared clonotypes between healthy human individuals. This clone was detected many times. CDR3 length: 15 residues. Germline values: CDR1 LNHDA, CDR2 SQIVND (reference sequence). Germline trimming cut 8 bases from V and 2 bases from J; bases unmatched to any gene: 6. Sequenced by immunoSEQ multiplex PCR; TCRdb stores in-frame clones only, minus some. The top ten clones hold under 0.6% of a sample with over a million clones, 75% to 85% of them seen once. Every donor was a Caucasian adult from Nashville, Tennessee. V is TRBV19 and J is TRBJ2-3; 11 nucleotides align to TRBD1. This clonotype was obtained from a man younger than 35 in good health. Some clones in this sample may be carry-over from other donors' samples. Material for sequencing was memory CD4+ T cells from PBMCs. The subset was: CD45RA-negative fraction. The CDR3 nucleotides are TGTGCCAGTCAGGACAGGGGGCTTAACACAGATACGCAGTATTTT. This translates into CASQDRGLNTDTQYF. Supplemented by reference TRBV19 and TRBJ2-3, the full variable domain reads DGGITQSPKYLFRKEGQNVTLSCEQNLNHDAMYWYRQDPGQGLRLIYYSQIVNDFQKGDIAEGYSVSREKKESFPLTVTSAQKNPTAFYLCASQDRGLNTDTQYFGPGTRLTVL.